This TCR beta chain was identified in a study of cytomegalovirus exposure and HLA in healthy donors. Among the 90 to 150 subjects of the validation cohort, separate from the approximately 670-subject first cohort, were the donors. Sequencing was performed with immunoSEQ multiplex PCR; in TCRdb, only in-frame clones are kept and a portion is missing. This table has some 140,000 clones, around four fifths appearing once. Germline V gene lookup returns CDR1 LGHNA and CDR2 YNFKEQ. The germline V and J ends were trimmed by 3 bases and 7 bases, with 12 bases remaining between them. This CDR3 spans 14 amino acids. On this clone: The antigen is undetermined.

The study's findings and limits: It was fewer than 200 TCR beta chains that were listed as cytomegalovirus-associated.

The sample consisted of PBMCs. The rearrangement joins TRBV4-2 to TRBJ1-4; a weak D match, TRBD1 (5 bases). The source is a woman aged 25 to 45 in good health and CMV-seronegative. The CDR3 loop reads CASSQGGVGEKLFF. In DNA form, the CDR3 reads TGTGCCAGCAGCCAGGGGGGAGTCGGTGAAAAACTGTTTTTT.